The 20 T cell receptor beta chains reported below all come from one sample, sequenced in a study of beta chain features in type 1 diabetes. Investigators reverse transcribed all isolated RNA, so they sequenced expressed TCRB transcripts. TCRdb keeps only in-frame clones here, not all; method: immunoSEQ multiplex PCR. The profile covers 310,000 or so clones, with 9.5% to 11% appearing a single time and roughly 0.016% taken by the ten largest. Specimen: naive CD4+ T cells from blood. Receptors were obtained from a woman in her twenties or thirties in good health.

V is TRBV18 and J is TRBJ2-4; D is possibly TRBD1 (6 bases). Germline assignment: CDR1 KGHSH and CDR2 LQKENI. This CDR3 is built from 15 residues. The ends were cut back, 5 bases at V and 7 bases at J, with 18 bases in the middle. As DNA, the CDR3 is TGTGCCAGCTCATCTACCTTTGAAGGGGGTAACATTCAGTACTTC. This translates into CASSSTFEGGNIQYF.

V is TRBV11-3 and J is TRBJ2-5, with a tentative D call TRBD2 (5 bases). The CDR3 runs 14 residues. V dropped 3 bases and J dropped 2 bases, with 10 bases sitting between them. Germline loops: CDR1 SGHNT, CDR2 YENEEA. This CDR3 reads CASSLRAEQETQYF. The CDR3 DNA reads TGTGCCAGCAGCTTGAGGGCGGAACAAGAGACCCAGTACTTC. Using reference TRBV11-3 and TRBJ2-5 for the parts outside the CDR3, the full variable domain is EAGVVQSPRYKIIEKKQPVAFWCNPISGHNTLYWYLQNLGQGPELLIRYENEEAVDDSQLPKDRFSAERLKGVDSTLKIQPAELGDSAVYLCASSLRAEQETQYFGPGTRLLVL.

V usage is TRBV7-2 and J usage is TRBJ2-7; D perhaps matches TRBD1 (6 bases). V lost 3 bases and J lost 4, with 13 bases in between. The CDR3 loop spans 14 amino acids. Germline loops: CDR1 SGHTA, CDR2 FQGNSA. Here the CDR3 reads CASSFRQAGYEQYF. DNA for the CDR3: TGTGCCAGCAGCTTCAGACAGGCCGGATACGAGCAGTACTTC.

The CDR3 region is CAWKKTGRKNTEAFF. For the CDR3, the DNA is TGTGCCTGGAAAAAGACAGGGAGGAAAAACACTGAAGCTTTCTTT. V usage is TRBV30 and J usage is TRBJ1-1; TRBD1 aligns across 7 bases. The CDR3 consists of 15 residues. Germline V gives CDR1 GTSNPN, CDR2 SVGIG (reference sequence). J gave up 2 bases and V 4 bases, and 10 bases lay outside the gene matches. The whole variable domain, remainder taken from reference TRBV30 and TRBJ1-1, is SQTIHQWPATLVQPVGSPLSLECTVEGTSNPNLYWYRQAAGRGLQLLFYSVGIGQISSEVPQNLSASRPQDRQFILSSKKLLLSDSGFYLCAWKKTGRKNTEAFFGQGTRLTVV.

V and J are TRBV7-2 and TRBJ2-7; no firm D call. The germline V and J ends were trimmed by 1 base and 1 base, with 8 bases remaining between them. The CDR3 is made up of 14 amino acids. Germline CDR1 SGHTA, CDR2 FQGNSA. CDR3 loop: CASSLVAESYEQYF. CDR3 sequence (DNA): TGTGCCAGCAGCTTAGTCGCGGAGTCCTACGAGCAGTACTTC.

The chain joins TRBV5-4 to TRBJ2-3; D possibly corresponds to TRBD2 (7 bases). CDR3 length: 15 residues. Germline V gene data show CDR1 as SGHNT and CDR2 as YYREEE (reference sequence). Trimming removed 4 bases from V and 5 bases from J, with 17 bases in between. Here the CDR3 reads CASSQGSGEGDTQYF. CDR3 DNA: TGTGCCAGCAGCCAGGGGAGCGGGGAAGGAGATACGCAGTATTTT.

The chain carries TRBV28 and TRBJ1-1, with D perhaps TRBD1 (6 bases). The germline gives CDR1 MDHEN, CDR2 SYDVKM. This CDR3 is 19 amino acids long. Trimming removed 5 bases at V and 1 base at J, with 26 bases between. DNA for the CDR3: TGTGCCAGCAGTGCGGCCTCACAGGGAATACCTTTACAGAACACTGAAGCTTTCTTT. Its translation: CASSAASQGIPLQNTEAFF.

The V call is TRBV2, the J call TRBJ2-1; 9 nucleotides match TRBD1. CDR1 is SNHLY and CDR2 is FYNNEI in the germline V gene. The length of the CDR3 is 14 residues. Trimming cost V 7 bases and J 10 bases; bases outside gene matches: 11. The CDR3 DNA follows: TGTGCCAGCACTTACTTAGGACAGGGGCTCGAGCAGTTCTTC. Its protein is CASTYLGQGLEQFF.

This chain joins TRBV9 and TRBJ2-7; D possibly corresponds to TRBD1 (5 bases). There are 14 residues in the CDR3. Trimming removed 4 bases at V and 1 base at J, with 12 bases between. The germline V gene encodes CDR1 SGDLS and CDR2 YYNGEE. CDR3 DNA sequence: TGTGCCAGCAGCCCCACTGCAGGGTCCTACGAGCAGTACTTC. It codes for CASSPTAGSYEQYF.

The rearrangement links TRBV30 to TRBJ2-1, with 7 bases matching TRBD1. Trimming removed 2 bases from V and 6 bases from J; junction bases left unmatched: 1. The length of the CDR3 is 12 residues. The germline CDR1 and CDR2 sequences are GTSNPN and SVGIG (reference sequence). CDR3 DNA sequence: TGTGCCTGGAGTAGGGACAGCAATGAGCAGTTCTTC. Its protein is CAWSRDSNEQFF.

The chain uses TRBV5-6 and TRBJ1-1, with D uncertain. Germline lookup yields CDR1 SGHDT and CDR2 YYEEEE. With 3 bases removed from V and 1 base from J, the gap between germline ends came to 7 bases. The CDR3 covers 13 residues. The CDR3 DNA reads as TGTGCCAGCAGCTCGGGGTGGAACACTGAAGCTTTCTTT. As protein: CASSSGWNTEAFF. Complete variable domain (other parts from reference TRBV5-6 and TRBJ1-1): DAGVTQSPTHLIKTRGQQVTLRCSPKSGHDTVSWYQQALGQGPQFIFQYYEEEERQRGNFPDRFSGHQFPNYSSELNVNALLLGDSALYLCASSSGWNTEAFFGQGTRLTVV.

V and J are TRBV11-2 and TRBJ2-1, with TRBD2 as a possible D gene (6 bases). Germline V CDR1 and CDR2: SGHAT, FQNNGV. The CDR3 extends over 17 amino acids. The V and J ends lost 2 bases and 5 bases respectively, with 19 bases between them. CDR3 loop: CASSLRGIERANNEQFF. The CDR3 coding sequence is TGTGCCAGCAGCTTACGGGGGATCGAGCGGGCCAACAATGAGCAGTTCTTC.

This clone showed up just a few times. The V gene is TRBV28, the J gene TRBJ2-2; the D gene is possibly TRBD2 (7 bases). The CDR3 consists of 15 residues. V dropped 3 bases and J dropped 4 bases, with 12 bases sitting between them. CDR1 MDHEN and CDR2 SYDVKM come from the germline V gene. In DNA form, the CDR3 reads TGTGCCAGCAGTTTCGGGGGGCAGGGCACCGGGGAGCTGTTTTTT. Translating gives CASSFGGQGTGELFF.

The rearrangement uses TRBV5-1 and TRBJ2-1; the match to TRBD1 covers 10 bases. This CDR3 is built from 16 residues. V shed 4 bases and J 4 bases; nucleotides not matched to a gene: 8. CDR1 and CDR2 (germline): SGHRS, YFSETQ. The CDR3 sequence is CASSGPGQGSYNEQFF. CDR3 DNA sequence: TGCGCCAGCAGCGGACCGGGACAGGGGTCTTACAATGAGCAGTTCTTC.

The J gene is TRBJ2-5, the V gene TRBV10-3; TRBD2 matches at 7 bases. This CDR3 contains 14 residues. J gave up 6 bases and V 0 bases, and 4 bases lay outside the gene matches. The germline V gene encodes CDR1 ENHRY and CDR2 SYGVKD. The CDR3 sequence is CAISESTSPKTQYF. The CDR3 DNA follows: TGTGCCATCAGTGAGTCGACTAGCCCCAAGACCCAGTACTTC.

The rearrangement links TRBV11-2 to TRBJ2-3; D remains ambiguous. V was trimmed by 2 bases and J by 5 bases, leaving 11 bases between them. The CDR3 runs 14 residues. CDR1 is SGHAT, CDR2 FQNNGV, per germline. The CDR3 DNA reads as TGTGCCAGCAGCTTACAAATAGTAAAAGATACGCAGTATTTT. It translates to CASSLQIVKDTQYF.

The V and J genes are TRBV18 and TRBJ2-5, with 8 nucleotides matching TRBD1. V gave up 3 bases and J gave up 4 bases; unmatched junction bases: 4. This CDR3 contains 14 residues. In germline, CDR1 is KGHSH, CDR2 LQKENI. The CDR3 sequence: CASSPTGVRETQYF. DNA of the CDR3: TGTGCCAGCTCACCGACAGGGGTTCGAGAGACCCAGTACTTC.

As concerns this clone: The junction and the germline gene differ at one end; a read error may be behind it. The gene calls are TRBV11-1 and TRBJ1-1; 7 bases match TRBD1. Germline values: CDR1 SGHAT, CDR2 FQDESV (reference sequence). CDR3 length: 13 amino acids. The CDR3 region is CASSLLGTARTDF. The CDR3 nucleotides read TGTGCCAGCAGCTTACTTGGGACAGCCCGAACCGATTTT.

This chain joins TRBV25-1 and TRBJ1-1; possibly TRBD1 for D (6 bases). Germline CDR1 and CDR2: MGHDK and SYGVNS. V gave up 2 bases and J gave up 4 bases, with 17 bases separating them. CDR3 length: 16 amino acids. CDR3: CASSESLGAQGTEAFF. DNA of the CDR3: TGTGCCAGCAGTGAAAGTTTGGGGGCCCAGGGCACTGAAGCTTTCTTT.

This clone was observed a few times. The genes are TRBV7-9 and TRBJ2-7; the D is unclear. Germline V gene lookup returns CDR1 SEHNR and CDR2 FQNEAQ (reference sequence). The CDR3 has 13 residues. Trimming stripped 3 bases from V and 2 bases from J, with 8 bases between. DNA of the CDR3: TGTGCCAGCAGCTTTGAACAGCCCTACGAGCAGTACTTC. It specifies CASSFEQPYEQYF.